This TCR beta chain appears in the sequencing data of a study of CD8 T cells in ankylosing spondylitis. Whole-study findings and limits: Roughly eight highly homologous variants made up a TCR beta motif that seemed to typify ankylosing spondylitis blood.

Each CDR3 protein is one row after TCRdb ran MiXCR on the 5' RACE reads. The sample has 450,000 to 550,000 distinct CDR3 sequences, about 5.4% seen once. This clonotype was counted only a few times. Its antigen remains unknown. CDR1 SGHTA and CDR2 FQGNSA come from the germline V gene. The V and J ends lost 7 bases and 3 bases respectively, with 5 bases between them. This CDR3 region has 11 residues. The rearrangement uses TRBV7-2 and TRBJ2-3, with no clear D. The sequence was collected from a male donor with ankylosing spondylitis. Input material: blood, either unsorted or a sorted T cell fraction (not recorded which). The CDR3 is CASTLTDTQYF. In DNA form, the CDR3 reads TGTGCCAGCACCCTGACAGATACGCAGTATTTT.